These 8 T cell receptor beta chains were sequenced from one sample in a study of cytomegalovirus exposure and HLA in healthy donors. Vbeta (60) and Jbeta (13) primers were used in the PCR. Produced via immunoSEQ multiplex PCR; TCRdb's table is partial and in-frame only. Seen here are roughly 150,000 clones, around 83% observed once, and the top ten hold around 2.5%. The sample consisted of PBMCs. These TCRs come from a man aged 25 to 45 in good health and CMV-seropositive.

The chain links TRBV6-5 to TRBJ1-2; D unclear. The CDR3 consists of 11 residues. Germline V gene lookup returns CDR1 MNHEY and CDR2 SVGAGI. The V and J ends lost 6 bases and 8 bases respectively, with 10 bases between them. CDR3 coding DNA: TGTGCCAGCAGAACTCCGACAGGCTACACCTTC. Protein sequence: CASRTPTGYTF.

This clone was detected only a few times. V usage is TRBV18 and J usage is TRBJ1-1; TRBD1 aligns across 7 bases. V gave up 5 bases and J gave up 3 bases; unmatched junction bases: 6. The CDR3 runs 14 residues. Germline V gives CDR1 KGHSH, CDR2 LQKENI. CDR3 sequence (DNA): TGTGCCAGCTCAGACAGGGTGGGGGACACTGAAGCTTTCTTT. It is translated as CASSDRVGDTEAFF.

The chain combines TRBV29-1 with TRBJ2-3; 7 nucleotides agree with TRBD2. The CDR3 is 13 residues long. Trimming at V came to 3 bases and at J to 1 base, leaving 1 base not matched to a gene. Germline CDR1 is SQVTM and CDR2 is ANQGSEA. The CDR3 spells CSVDAGGTDTQYF. The CDR3 DNA reads as TGCAGCGTTGACGCGGGGGGCACAGATACGCAGTATTTT.

This chain connects TRBV6-6 to TRBJ2-5, with TRBD1 matching over 8 bases. The CDR3 contains 13 residues. Germline V gene data show CDR1 as MNHNY and CDR2 as SVGAGI (reference sequence). V was clipped by 8 bases and J by 2 bases; unmatched bases: 4. CDR3 DNA: TGTGCCAGCGGACAGGGCCTACAAGAGACCCAGTACTTC. Translation gives CASGQGLQETQYF.

V and J are TRBV5-8 and TRBJ1-2, with D possibly TRBD1 on 5 matching bases. The germline gives CDR1 SGHTS, CDR2 YDEGEE. CDR3 size: 14 residues. Trimming stripped 4 bases from V and 8 bases from J, with 18 bases between. The CDR3 loop is CASSHRQATPGYTF. The CDR3 DNA reads as TGTGCCAGCAGCCACAGGCAAGCAACCCCGGGCTACACCTTC.

This chain joins TRBV19 and TRBJ1-2, with TRBD1 identical over 12 bases. Losses at the gene ends were 5 bases for V and 4 bases for J; bases not matched to a gene: 14. The germline gives CDR1 LNHDA, CDR2 SQIVND (reference sequence). The CDR3 is 18 amino acids. The CDR3 nucleotides read TGTGCCAGTAGTGTTAGGGCCGGGACAGGGGGCCTCGGCTATGGCTACACCTTC. This encodes CASSVRAGTGGLGYGYTF.

This clone has only a few counts. The CDR3 here is CASSGAGGSYNEQFF. The CDR3 DNA is TGCGCCAGCAGCGGAGCGGGAGGGTCCTACAATGAGCAGTTCTTC. This rearrangement joins TRBV4-3 to TRBJ2-1; 10 nucleotides align to TRBD2. V gave up 5 bases and J gave up 1 base; unmatched junction bases: 2. The CDR3 extends over 15 amino acids. Germline values: CDR1 LGHNA, CDR2 YSLEER.

The rearrangement links TRBV12-5 to TRBJ1-1; no clear D. Trimming stripped 0 bases from V and 1 base from J, with 12 bases between. The CDR3 loop spans 16 amino acids. CDR1 is LGHNT, CDR2 FRNRAP, per germline. The DNA of the CDR3 is TGTGCTAGTGGTTTGGTAATCAGCAGGTCGAACACTGAAGCTTTCTTT. Translated, it gives CASGLVISRSNTEAFF.